Following are 26 T cell receptor beta chains from one sample sequenced in a study of T cells in Graves' hyperthyroidism and ophthalmopathy. TCR beta CDR3 regions were amplified from RNA. When the TCR CDR3 underwent first-round RT-PCR, the HTBI primer set was used. In TCRdb, the multiplex PCR reads were re-called with MiXCR into one record per CDR3 protein. This sample has approximately 300,000 distinct CDR3 sequences, with roughly 18% found just once. The sequenced sample was blood. These TCRs come from a man between 45 and 60 years old with Graves' ophthalmopathy.

This clonotype came up many times. V is TRBV28 and J is TRBJ1-5; TRBD1 matches at 9 bases. Germline values: CDR1 MDHEN, CDR2 SYDVKM. The CDR3 is made up of 13 amino acids. The V segment lost 10 bases and the J segment 4 bases; nucleotides outside the gene matches: 5. The CDR3 region is CATGGQGNQPQHF. DNA for the CDR3: TGTGCCACCGGGGGACAGGGAAATCAGCCCCAGCATTTT.

This clonotype showed up many times. The chain has TRBV9 and TRBJ2-3; D not resolved. Germline V gene lookup returns CDR1 SGDLS and CDR2 YYNGEE. Trimming pared 3 bases from V and 2 bases from J, leaving 4 bases between. The CDR3 runs to 12 residues. The CDR3 sequence: CASSASTDTQYF. CDR3 sequence (DNA): TGTGCCAGCAGCGCGTCCACAGATACGCAGTATTTT.

This clonotype was recorded many times. V gene TRBV11-2 combines with J gene TRBJ2-1, with TRBD1 matching 7 bases. This CDR3 spans 12 amino acids. Germline assignment: CDR1 SGHAT and CDR2 FQNNGV. Trimming cost V 1 base and J 10 bases; bases outside gene matches: 1. CDR3 nucleotide sequence: TGTGCCAGCAGCTTAGGAGGGGGCGAGCAGTTCTTC. Translated, it gives CASSLGGGEQFF. The whole variable domain, remainder taken from reference TRBV11-2 and TRBJ2-1, is EAGVAQSPRYKIIEKRQSVAFWCNPISGHATLYWYQQILGQGPKLLIQFQNNGVVDDSQLPKDRFSAERLKGVDSTLKIQPAKLEDSAVYLCASSLGGGEQFFGPGTRLTVL.

This clonotype was seen a handful of times. CDR3 coding DNA: TGTGCCAGCTCAAGGGGACCAAATTCACCCCTCCACTTT. This translates into CASSRGPNSPLHF. This sequence joins TRBV3-1 and TRBJ1-6; TRBD1 is a possible D gene (5 bases). This CDR3 has 13 amino acids. V lost 8 bases and J lost 7, with 12 bases in between. The germline gives CDR1 LGHDT, CDR2 YNNKEL (reference sequence).

There are many counts of this clonotype. The V gene is TRBV11-1, the J gene TRBJ1-1; D remains unclear. The CDR3 spans 15 residues. Looked up from germline, CDR1 is SGHAT and CDR2 is FQDESV (reference sequence). V gave up 2 bases and J gave up 0 bases, with 10 bases separating them. The CDR3 sequence: CASSLSGTMNTEAFF. As DNA, the CDR3 is TGTGCCAGCAGCTTATCCGGAACTATGAACACTGAAGCTTTCTTT.

The chain couples TRBV3-1 to TRBJ2-3; D not resolved. Trimming took off 1 base at V and 4 bases at J, with 21 bases between the two ends. CDR1 is LGHDT and CDR2 is YNNKEL in the germline V gene (reference sequence). The CDR3 consists of 18 residues. CDR3 protein: CASSQAPLGRSPADTQYF. In DNA, the CDR3 is TGTGCCAGCAGCCAAGCCCCCTTGGGCCGGAGCCCCGCAGATACGCAGTATTTT.

This clonotype was counted between two and nine times. The gene calls are TRBV6-1 and TRBJ2-5; 8 bases agree with TRBD1. The ends lost 3 bases at V and 0 bases at J; junction bases unmatched: 12. CDR1 and CDR2 from the germline V gene are MNHNS and SASEGT. This CDR3 has 18 amino acids. The CDR3 reads CASSELFPGTGYQETQYF. The CDR3 DNA follows: TGTGCCAGCAGTGAGCTTTTTCCCGGGACAGGATACCAAGAGACCCAGTACTTC.

The table lists this clonotype with many counts. V and J are TRBV28 and TRBJ2-5, with 8 bases fitting TRBD1. The germline V gene encodes CDR1 MDHEN and CDR2 SYDVKM. V lost 8 bases, J lost 3 bases, and 5 bases stayed unmatched. The CDR3 has 13 amino acids. This CDR3 reads CASQAGGEETQYF. In DNA form, the CDR3 reads TGTGCCAGCCAAGCAGGGGGCGAAGAGACCCAGTACTTC.

The V call is TRBV4-1, the J call TRBJ2-7; D may be TRBD2 (5 bases). Germline V gene data show CDR1 as MGHRA and CDR2 as YSYEKL. The V end was cut by 2 bases, the J end by 2 bases, with 13 bases between. The CDR3 consists of 15 residues. Here the CDR3 DNA reads TGCGCCAGCAGCCAAAACCCCCTGCGGGCCTACGAGCAGTACTTC. This sequence encodes CASSQNPLRAYEQYF.

This clonotype was detected only a few times. The chain recombines TRBV19 with TRBJ1-2, with 10 nucleotides matching TRBD1. With 8 bases clipped from V and 3 bases from J, the junction kept 6 bases outside the gene matches. The CDR3 runs to 14 residues. Looked up from germline, CDR1 is LNHDA and CDR2 is SQIVND (reference sequence). The CDR3 bases are TGTGCCAGTGAGGGGACAGGGGTGGACTATGGCTACACCTTC. Its translation is CASEGTGVDYGYTF.

The chain employs TRBV6-5 and TRBJ2-7, with TRBD2 as a possible D gene (7 bases). The CDR3 has 18 residues. Trimming cost V 1 base and J 0 bases, with 19 bases left between them. The germline V gene encodes CDR1 MNHEY and CDR2 SVGAGI. In nucleotides, the CDR3 is TGTGCCAGCAGTTACTTTCGTCCGGGGGGCCCGAGCTCCTACGAGCAGTACTTC. This translates into CASSYFRPGGPSSYEQYF.

The V call is TRBV2, the J call TRBJ2-5; maybe TRBD1 (5 bases). This CDR3 contains 13 residues. Trimming took 2 bases from V and 9 from J, leaving 13 bases between them. The germline gives CDR1 SNHLY, CDR2 FYNNEI. Written as DNA, the CDR3 is TGTGCCAGCAGTGAACGTGGGGCCGGGTCCCAGTACTTC. As protein: CASSERGAGSQYF.

The genes are TRBV30 and TRBJ2-3, with 9 bases fitting TRBD1. In germline, CDR1 is GTSNPN, CDR2 SVGIG (reference sequence). The CDR3 contains 15 residues. V lost 1 base to trimming and J lost 4 bases; unmatched junction nucleotides: 6. Here the CDR3 reads CAWSAGTGLSDTQYF. CDR3 nucleotides: TGTGCCTGGAGTGCCGGGACAGGGCTTTCAGATACGCAGTATTTT.

This clonotype was seen many times. The V gene is TRBV27, the J gene TRBJ1-2, with D uncertain. Germline V lookup: CDR1 MNHEY, CDR2 SMNVEV (reference sequence). The V end was cut by 2 bases, the J end by 4 bases, with 8 bases between. The CDR3 spans 13 residues. CDR3 amino acids: CASSLRVSYGYTF. The CDR3 DNA is TGTGCCAGCAGTTTAAGGGTGTCCTATGGCTACACCTTC.

The genes are TRBV4-1 and TRBJ2-7; no definite D call. Trimming cost V 0 bases and J 9 bases, with 18 bases left between them. The CDR3 extends over 15 amino acids. Germline V lookup: CDR1 MGHRA, CDR2 YSYEKL. The CDR3 DNA reads TGCGCCAGCAGCCAAGATGTGACGGTTCTGGTAACGCAGTACTTC. It encodes CASSQDVTVLVTQYF.

In this sample, this clonotype turned up many times. The chain couples TRBV2 to TRBJ2-1; TRBD1 matches at 7 bases. The germline V gene has CDR1 SNHLY and CDR2 FYNNEI. V was pared by 0 bases and J by 9 bases, with 5 bases of the junction left unmatched. The length of the CDR3 is 14 residues. The CDR3, as DNA: TGTGCCAGCAGTGAAGCGCGCGCAGGGGGTGAGCAGTTCTTC. Translating it yields CASSEARAGGEQFF. Full variable domain (remainder filled in from reference TRBV2 and TRBJ2-1): EPEVTQTPSHQVTQMGQEVILRCVPISNHLYFYWYRQILGQKVEFLVSFYNNEISEKSEIFDDQFSVERPDGSNFTLKIRSTKLEDSAMYFCASSEARAGGEQFFGPGTRLTVL.

This clonotype was counted at least ten times. CDR3 protein: CASSQATGHEQYF. In DNA, the CDR3 is TGTGCCAGCAGCCAAGCAACAGGGCACGAGCAGTACTTC. The rearrangement uses TRBV3-1 and TRBJ2-7; weak D call: TRBD1 (6 bases). The germline CDR1 and CDR2 sequences are LGHDT and YNNKEL (reference sequence). V lost 1 base and J lost 5, with 9 bases in between. The CDR3 extends over 13 amino acids.

This chain links TRBV3-1 with TRBJ2-2; possibly TRBD2 for D (5 bases). CDR1 is LGHDT, CDR2 YNNKEL, per germline (reference sequence). This CDR3 comprises 13 residues. Between the trimmed V and J ends, which lost 6 bases and 7 bases, there was a span of 12 bases. CDR3 in DNA: TGTGCCAGCAGATTTGGCGAGGGCGGGGAGCTGTTTTTT. Protein product: CASRFGEGGELFF.

The rearrangement joins TRBV29-1 to TRBJ2-1, with 7 bases fitting TRBD2. CDR1 is SQVTM and CDR2 is ANQGSEA in the germline V gene. The CDR3 spans 12 residues. V trimming: 5 bases; J trimming: 10 bases; junction bases outside the gene matches: 8. CDR3 protein: CSVPGGGWEQFF. The CDR3 DNA follows: TGCAGCGTTCCTGGGGGGGGTTGGGAGCAGTTCTTC.

The chain joins TRBV5-4 to TRBJ2-5; 8 bases are shared with TRBD2. The CDR3 runs to 16 residues. Looked up from germline, CDR1 is SGHNT and CDR2 is YYREEE (reference sequence). With 0 bases clipped from V and 9 bases from J, the junction kept 13 bases outside the gene matches. CDR3 region: CASSLEFGTRGRSQYF. The CDR3 DNA reads as TGTGCCAGCAGCTTGGAATTCGGGACTAGGGGGAGGTCCCAGTACTTC.

This clonotype was observed many times. This chain joins TRBV28 and TRBJ2-1, with 11 bases matching TRBD2. The CDR3 has 14 residues. With V trimmed by 5 bases and J by 7 bases, 4 bases remained unmatched. Germline-derived CDR1 and CDR2 are MDHEN and SYDVKM. The CDR3 loop is CASSISGRGNEQFF. CDR3 in DNA: TGTGCCAGCAGTATTAGCGGGAGGGGTAATGAGCAGTTCTTC.

The gene calls are TRBV5-1 and TRBJ2-2, with D possibly TRBD2 on 5 matching bases. The CDR3 spans 17 residues. Germline V gene sequence: CDR1 SGHRS, CDR2 YFSETQ. V lost 1 base and J 4 bases, leaving 17 bases between the germline ends. This CDR3 is CASSLTLASLVTGELFF. The CDR3 nucleotides read TGCGCCAGCAGCTTGACCCTAGCTAGCCTCGTCACCGGGGAGCTGTTTTTT.

The J gene is TRBJ2-7, the V gene TRBV5-1; 8 nucleotides line up with TRBD1. The germline V gene has CDR1 SGHRS and CDR2 YFSETQ. The trim removed 5 bases at V and 3 bases at J, leaving 7 bases unmatched. The CDR3 length is 14 residues. CDR3 sequence reads: CASRLGTGHYEQYF. The CDR3 DNA reads TGCGCCAGCAGACTCGGGACAGGTCACTACGAGCAGTACTTC.

This clonotype was seen only a few times. The rearrangement uses TRBV18 and TRBJ1-5, with D perhaps TRBD1 (6 bases). Germline loops: CDR1 KGHSH, CDR2 LQKENI. The V end was cut by 2 bases, the J end by 7 bases, with 12 bases between. This CDR3 region has 14 residues. In DNA, the CDR3 is TGTGCCAGCTCACCAGATGGGGGCCCCCAGCCCCAGCATTTT. Residues: CASSPDGGPQPQHF.

The V and J genes are TRBV6-1 and TRBJ2-7; D might be TRBD1 (5 bases). Germline V gene lookup returns CDR1 MNHNS and CDR2 SASEGT. V lost 7 bases to trimming and J lost 4 bases, with 8 bases between them. The CDR3 totals 11 residues. The CDR3 region is CASKGFYEQYF. The DNA for the CDR3 is TGTGCCAGCAAGGGGTTTTACGAGCAGTACTTC.

This clonotype was recorded at least ten times. The rearrangement links TRBV7-2 to TRBJ2-1, with TRBD2 matching over 8 bases. The CDR3 runs 16 residues. With V trimmed by 8 bases and J by 0 bases, 9 bases remained unmatched. Germline loops: CDR1 SGHTA, CDR2 FQGNSA. The CDR3 loop is CASLNGLAGSYNEQFF. The CDR3 nucleotides read TGTGCCAGCTTAAACGGGCTAGCGGGCTCCTACAATGAGCAGTTCTTC.